The 27 T cell receptor beta chains presented below share a single source sample, sequenced in a study of T cells in Graves' hyperthyroidism and ophthalmopathy. Amplified regions were TCR beta CDR3 sequences from RNA transcripts. A set of HTBI primers served as the primers for a first-round RT-PCR of the TCR CDR3. TCRdb passed the multiplex PCR reads through MiXCR, listing each CDR3 protein once. The sample includes under 400,000 distinct CDR3 sequences, about 12% of them seen just once. Input material: blood. The receptors shown here come from a woman aged 18-30 years with Graves' hyperthyroidism.

The table lists this clonotype with many counts. A read error may account for a junction end that differs from germline. The chain links TRBV5-1 to TRBJ2-3, with TRBD2 identical over 8 bases. The CDR3 length is 16 residues. The germline V gene has CDR1 SGHRS and CDR2 YFSETQ. This CDR3 reads CASSLGLAASTDTQYF. In DNA form, the CDR3 reads TGTGCCAGCAGTCTAGGACTAGCCGCTAGCACAGATACGCAGTATTTT.

This chain uses TRBV7-9 with TRBJ2-7; D possibly uses TRBD1 or TRBD2 (5 bases each). CDR3 length equals 15 residues. Germline assignment: CDR1 SEHNR and CDR2 FQNEAQ (reference sequence). Deletions cut 0 bases from V and 2 bases from J, with 11 bases between. CDR3 in amino acids: CASSLAGTYPYEQYF. The CDR3 DNA follows: TGTGCCAGCAGCTTAGCCGGGACGTACCCCTACGAGCAGTACTTC.

The V gene is TRBV19, the J gene TRBJ1-4; TRBD1 might be the D (5 bases). Germline V gene data show CDR1 as LNHDA and CDR2 as SQIVND (reference sequence). The CDR3 spans 14 residues. Trimming removed 5 bases at V and 1 base at J, with 8 bases between. The CDR3 region has the DNA TGTGCCAGTAGTCGCGGGGGAACTAATGAAAAACTGTTTTTT. Amino acids: CASSRGGTNEKLFF.

The table lists this clonotype with many counts. This chain joins TRBV7-2 and TRBJ1-2; tentative D call: TRBD1 (5 bases). The CDR3 is 13 residues long. The V gene's germline CDR1 is SGHTA and CDR2 FQGNSA. Trimming shortened V by 6 bases and J by 5 bases, and 13 bases separated the two germline ends. For the CDR3, the DNA is TGTGCCAGCAGAGGGGAAGGGCCGTATGGCTACACCTTC. It codes for CASRGEGPYGYTF.

This clonotype came up many times. The chain uses TRBV19 and TRBJ2-3; 8 bases fit TRBD1. The germline CDR1 and CDR2 sequences are LNHDA and SQIVND (reference sequence). The V segment lost 7 bases and the J segment 2 bases; nucleotides outside the gene matches: 20. The CDR3 spans 19 residues. The CDR3 protein is CASMRGWQGAARLTDTQYF. For the CDR3, the DNA is TGTGCCAGTATGCGAGGGTGGCAGGGGGCGGCCCGCCTCACAGATACGCAGTATTTT.

There are many counts of this clonotype. The chain recombines TRBV27 with TRBJ1-4; D uncertain. The CDR3 has 14 residues. Trimming pared 0 bases from V and 7 bases from J, leaving 9 bases between. Per the germline V gene, CDR1 is MNHEY and CDR2 is SMNVEV (reference sequence). In DNA, the CDR3 is TGTGCCAGCAGTTTATCAAATGTGGGTGAAAAACTGTTTTTT. Protein sequence: CASSLSNVGEKLFF.

This clonotype was seen many times. The chain couples TRBV20-1 to TRBJ1-2; 8 bases align to TRBD1. The trim removed 0 bases at V and 5 bases at J, leaving 8 bases unmatched. The germline CDR1 and CDR2 sequences are DFQATT and SNEGSKA (reference sequence). There are 15 residues in the CDR3. The chain's CDR3 is CSARDKDRAPYGYTF. DNA for the CDR3: TGCAGTGCTAGAGACAAGGACAGGGCCCCGTATGGCTACACCTTC.

Here the CDR3 reads CSAIESEKLFF. CDR3 bases: TGCAGTGCCATAGAGTCCGAAAAACTGTTTTTT. The rearrangement joins TRBV20-1 to TRBJ1-4; D is undetermined. Germline CDR1 DFQATT, CDR2 SNEGSKA (reference sequence). The ends were cut back, 6 bases at V and 8 bases at J, with 10 bases in the middle. This CDR3 has 11 residues.

This clonotype was counted many times. CDR3 protein: CASSVEPPGRITDTQYF. For the CDR3, the DNA is TGTGCCAGCAGCGTAGAGCCTCCGGGACGAATCACAGATACGCAGTATTTT. The chain has TRBV9 and TRBJ2-3; D tentatively reads TRBD1 or TRBD2 (5 bases each). The V and J ends lost 0 bases and 2 bases respectively, with 16 bases between them. This CDR3 is built from 17 residues. Germline CDR1 and CDR2: SGDLS and YYNGEE.

This clonotype was picked up many times. The chain has TRBV11-2 and TRBJ2-7; 9 bases are shared with TRBD1. CDR3 length: 16 residues. The V gene's germline CDR1 is SGHAT and CDR2 FQNNGV. Trimming took 4 bases from V and 2 from J; bases not matched to a gene: 9. The CDR3 bases are TGTGCCAGCAGCTCTTACCGGGACAGGGTTACCTACGAGCAGTACTTC. It yields the protein CASSSYRDRVTYEQYF.

The chain employs TRBV20-1 and TRBJ1-1; perhaps TRBD1 as D (5 bases). Deletions cut 5 bases from V and 2 bases from J, with 21 bases between. Germline V gives CDR1 DFQATT, CDR2 SNEGSKA (reference sequence). The CDR3 extends over 16 amino acids. This chain's CDR3 is CSASKVAGGGNTEAFF. In DNA, the CDR3 is TGCAGTGCTTCAAAAGTGGCGGGGGGGGGAAACACTGAAGCTTTCTTT.

This clonotype was seen many times. The V call is TRBV3-1, the J call TRBJ2-3; 7 bases line up with TRBD2. The CDR3 totals 16 residues. V shed 0 bases and J 6 bases; nucleotides not matched to a gene: 9. CDR1 is LGHDT, CDR2 YNNKEL, per germline (reference sequence). CDR3 amino acids: CASSQDVGGGIDTQYF. The CDR3 nucleotides read TGTGCCAGCAGCCAAGATGTCGGGGGAGGGATTGATACGCAGTATTTT.

This clonotype came up many times. This chain joins TRBV18 and TRBJ1-1, with D tentatively TRBD1 (5 bases). This CDR3 is built from 14 residues. V was clipped by 3 bases and J by 6 bases, with 14 bases between them. Germline CDR1 KGHSH, CDR2 LQKENI. The CDR3 loop reads CASSPGPLAAEAFF. The CDR3 bases are TGTGCCAGCTCACCGGGACCTCTGGCCGCTGAAGCTTTCTTT.

This clonotype was recorded at least ten times. The V call is TRBV6-1, the J call TRBJ2-2; 8 bases line up with TRBD1. Germline-derived CDR1 and CDR2 are MNHNS and SASEGT. The CDR3 runs to 15 residues. The V and J ends lost 4 bases and 4 bases, in that order; junction bases with no gene match: 5. CDR3 in DNA: TGTGCCAGCAGTGCAGGGGGCGCGATCACCGGGGAGCTGTTTTTT. Translated: CASSAGGAITGELFF.

The chain combines TRBV3-1 with TRBJ2-4; 9 bases match TRBD1. Trimming at V came to 1 base and at J to 6 bases, leaving 13 bases not matched to a gene. Germline V lookup: CDR1 LGHDT, CDR2 YNNKEL (reference sequence). There are 18 residues in the CDR3. CDR3 sequence reads: CASSQGGIRQGVGNIQYF. In DNA form, the CDR3 reads TGTGCCAGCAGCCAAGGGGGTATTAGACAGGGGGTTGGAAACATTCAGTACTTC.

This clonotype has at least ten counts. The chain is built from TRBV6-2 or TRBV6-3 and TRBJ2-3, with D unclear. This CDR3 has 16 amino acids. Trimming shortened V by 7 bases and J by 9 bases, and 26 bases separated the two germline ends. In germline, CDR1 is MNHEY, CDR2 SVGEGT. The CDR3 bases are TGTGCCAGCACCCAAGGCCATTCCTATGTAGTCCACACGCAGTATTTT. This codes for CASTQGHSYVVHTQYF.

V and J are TRBV4-1 and TRBJ2-1; D gene unclear. Trimming stripped 4 bases from V and 8 bases from J, with 12 bases between. Looked up from germline, CDR1 is MGHRA and CDR2 is YSYEKL. The CDR3 consists of 13 residues. The CDR3 bases are TGCGCCAGCAGCCGCGGAGAGGCCGATGAGCAGTTCTTC. Translated: CASSRGEADEQFF.

This clonotype was counted at least ten times. The chain carries TRBV11-3 and TRBJ2-5; D perhaps matches TRBD1 (5 bases). The V end lost 1 base, the J end lost 1 base, and 13 bases lay between the germline ends. From germline, CDR1 is SGHNT and CDR2 YENEEA. The CDR3 has 16 residues. As DNA, the CDR3 is TGTGCCAGCAGCTTAGGGTCAGGGAATATCCAAGAGACCCAGTACTTC. Translating it yields CASSLGSGNIQETQYF.

This clonotype has a count of ten or more. The chain carries TRBV20-1 and TRBJ1-5; possible D gene TRBD1, 5 bases. CDR3 length: 15 residues. Germline V gene data show CDR1 as DFQATT and CDR2 as SNEGSKA (reference sequence). Trimming shortened V by 0 bases and J by 2 bases, and 11 bases separated the two germline ends. The CDR3 loop is CSARDGQGGNQPQHF. Here the CDR3 DNA reads TGCAGTGCTAGAGATGGCCAGGGAGGCAATCAGCCCCAGCATTTT.

The table lists this clonotype with a few counts. V and J are TRBV5-1 and TRBJ2-6; unclear D gene. Trimming left V 1 base short and J 4 bases short, with 9 bases between. Germline CDR1 SGHRS, CDR2 YFSETQ. This CDR3 comprises 15 residues. CDR3 in DNA: TGCGCCAGCAGCTTGTCAGCCTCGGGGGCCAACGTCCTGACTTTC. Translating it yields CASSLSASGANVLTF.

This clonotype was seen ten or more times. V gene TRBV20-1 combines with J gene TRBJ2-7; 8 positions agree with TRBD2. The CDR3 has 15 amino acids. V dropped 0 bases and J dropped 2; count of bases not matched to a gene: 6. CDR1 is DFQATT, CDR2 SNEGSKA, per germline (reference sequence). CDR3 coding DNA: TGCAGTGCTAGAGATCGGGGGGGAGGAACCTACGAGCAGTACTTC. This gives the protein CSARDRGGGTYEQYF.

The chain combines TRBV5-6 with TRBJ1-1; maybe TRBD1 (5 bases). Trimming shortened V by 3 bases and J by 4 bases, and 19 bases separated the two germline ends. Germline-derived CDR1 and CDR2 are SGHDT and YYEEEE. This CDR3 is built from 16 residues. CDR3 nucleotide sequence: TGTGCCAGCAGCTGGGGGTGGACGCGGGCGGTCACTGAAGCTTTCTTT. It codes for CASSWGWTRAVTEAFF.

The chain is built from TRBV2 and TRBJ2-7; a weak D match, TRBD1 (6 bases). V was trimmed by 9 bases and J by 6 bases, leaving 21 bases between them. This CDR3 is built from 14 residues. CDR1 is SNHLY and CDR2 is FYNNEI in the germline V gene. The CDR3 is CASLRDTQSVEQYF. DNA of the CDR3: TGTGCCAGTCTCCGGGACACCCAATCTGTCGAGCAGTACTTC.

In its sample, this clonotype was seen many times. The gene calls are TRBV12-3 or TRBV12-4 and TRBJ2-2; 7 bases are a match to TRBD1. With V trimmed by 7 bases and J by 3 bases, 5 bases remained unmatched. The CDR3 has 14 residues. The CDR3 loop reads CASTLTGYTGELFF. As DNA, the CDR3 is TGTGCCAGCACCTTGACAGGGTACACCGGGGAGCTGTTTTTT.

Concerning this clonotype: With a much larger clone just one base away, this may be a read error. The chain employs TRBV30 and TRBJ2-7; no firm D call. CDR3 length: 13 amino acids. Germline CDR1 is GTSNPN and CDR2 is SVGIG (reference sequence). V was pared by 2 bases and J by 0 bases, with 8 bases between. The CDR3 DNA is TGTGCCTGGAGTCCCCTGAGCTCCTACGAGCAGTACTTC. Translated: CAWSPLSSYEQYF.

This clonotype was detected ten times or more. CDR3 in amino acids: CASRIRGSNEKLFF. DNA for the CDR3: TGTGCCAGCAGGATTAGGGGAAGCAATGAAAAACTGTTTTTT. The chain combines TRBV2 with TRBJ1-4; maybe TRBD1 (5 bases). Trimming pared 6 bases from V and 5 bases from J, leaving 13 bases between. Looked up from germline, CDR1 is SNHLY and CDR2 is FYNNEI. CDR3 size: 14 residues.

The gene calls are TRBV6-5 and TRBJ2-1; D remains ambiguous. The length of the CDR3 is 13 residues. The germline V and J ends were trimmed by 0 bases and 8 bases, with 8 bases remaining between them. CDR1 MNHEY and CDR2 SVGAGI come from the germline V gene. DNA for the CDR3: TGTGCCAGCAGTTACTCGGGCCGCGATGAGCAGTTCTTC. Its translation: CASSYSGRDEQFF.